Presented here are 26 T cell receptor beta chains from one specimen sequenced in a study of beta chain features in type 1 diabetes. Reverse transcription of all isolated RNA meant that expressed TCRB transcripts were sequenced. Clones were read by immunoSEQ multiplex PCR, and TCRdb kept only the in-frame ones, dropping some. The sample has about 660,000 clones, about an eighth seen once. The antigens of these receptors remain unknown. Whole-study results and caveats: Type 1 diabetes patients had moderately but significantly shorter TCRB CDR3s in all four CD4+ subsets.

Sequences were obtained from naive CD4+ T cells from blood. Source of these receptors: a man aged 18 to 30 with type 1 diabetes.

The sample holds a few counts of this clone. The rearrangement joins TRBV7-3 to TRBJ2-5, with D perhaps matching TRBD1 (6 bases). V was trimmed by 2 bases and J by 2 bases, leaving 9 bases between them. Germline V lookup: CDR1 SGHTA, CDR2 FQGTGA. The CDR3 sequence is 14 residues long. CDR3 protein: CASSLGGDQETQYF. For the CDR3, the DNA is TGTGCCAGCAGCTTAGGGGGCGATCAAGAGACCCAGTACTTC.

This clone was counted between two and nine times. The J gene is TRBJ2-7, the V gene TRBV5-1; D perhaps matches TRBD2 (5 bases). The CDR3 has 16 amino acids. The V end was cut by 3 bases, the J end by 5 bases, with 21 bases between. Germline V gene sequence: CDR1 SGHRS, CDR2 YFSETQ. The CDR3 DNA sequence: TGCGCCAGCAGCTCAACTTGGACCAGAGGGTTCGACGAGCAGTACTTC. It yields the protein CASSSTWTRGFDEQYF.

As for this clone: A junction end diverges from the germline sequence, so it may reflect a read error. V is TRBV2 and J is TRBJ2-7, with 8 positions matching TRBD2. The CDR3 extends over 12 amino acids. Germline lookup yields CDR1 SNHLY and CDR2 FYNNEI. This CDR3 reads CASSAAGGERYF. CDR3 DNA: TGTGCCAGCAGTGCGGCGGGAGGAGAGCGGTACTTC.

This clone was observed a few times. This rearrangement joins TRBV7-2 to TRBJ2-4, with D perhaps assigned TRBD1 or TRBD2 (5 bases each). Deletions cut 0 bases from V and 8 bases from J, with 17 bases between. CDR1 and CDR2 (germline): SGHTA, FQGNSA. This CDR3 is 16 amino acids long. The DNA of the CDR3 is TGTGCCAGCAGCTTAGCCGGGACGCAACTCGGGGACATTCAGTACTTC. Protein: CASSLAGTQLGDIQYF.

The sample holds a few counts of this clone. The J gene is TRBJ1-1, the V gene TRBV14; D ambiguous. This CDR3 comprises 13 residues. V lost 2 bases and J lost 0, with 4 bases in between. Germline CDR1 SGHDN, CDR2 FVKESK. The CDR3 sequence: CASSQNLNTEAFF. The CDR3 DNA reads TGTGCCAGCAGCCAAAATCTGAACACTGAAGCTTTCTTT.

This clone has a handful of counts. The chain couples TRBV5-4 to TRBJ1-1; D gene ambiguous. This CDR3 contains 17 residues. Germline CDR1 reads SGHNT; CDR2 reads YYREEE (reference sequence). Trimming cost V 4 bases and J 4 bases, with 23 bases left between them. The CDR3 region has the DNA TGTGCCAGCAGCCCGAAAGTCGACATTGCAGGAGGCACTGAAGCTTTCTTT. Protein sequence: CASSPKVDIAGGTEAFF.

This clone appeared a few times. The rearrangement uses TRBV29-1 and TRBJ1-2; D perhaps matches TRBD1 (5 bases). CDR3 size: 15 residues. The germline CDR1 and CDR2 sequences are SQVTM and ANQGSEA. The CDR3: CEAGPHAGLNYGYTF. CDR3 nucleotides: TGCGAAGCCGGGCCCCATGCAGGGCTGAACTATGGCTACACCTTC. The entire variable domain, with the rest obtained from reference TRBV29-1 and TRBJ1-2, is as follows: SAVISQKPSRDICQRGTSLTIQCQVDSQVTMMFWYRQQPGQSLTLIATANQGSEATYESGFVIDKFPISRPNLTFSTLTVSNMSPEDSSIYLCEAGPHAGLNYGYTFGSGTRLTVV.

The chain employs TRBV27 and TRBJ1-2, with 11 bases matching TRBD1. The CDR3 is 17 amino acids. The germline V gene encodes CDR1 MNHEY and CDR2 SMNVEV (reference sequence). V shed 5 bases and J 4 bases; nucleotides not matched to a gene: 12. CDR3 sequence: CASSTNGQGAVSYGYTF. CDR3 sequence (DNA): TGTGCCAGCAGTACTAACGGACAGGGGGCAGTGAGCTATGGCTACACCTTC.

This clone has a handful of counts. Other nucleotide sequences in the sample specify the same CDR3. This rearrangement joins TRBV7-2 to TRBJ2-3; D not resolved. Germline-derived CDR1 and CDR2 are SGHTA and FQGNSA. The CDR3 contains 12 residues. Trimming cost V 5 bases and J 3 bases, with 6 bases left between them. CDR3 nucleotides: TGTGCCAGCAGCCGCTTTACAGATACGCAGTATTTT. Residues: CASSRFTDTQYF.

This clone has just a few counts. This rearrangement joins TRBV30 to TRBJ1-4; a weak D match, TRBD1 (6 bases). Germline CDR1 is GTSNPN and CDR2 is SVGIG (reference sequence). The CDR3 has 14 residues. Trimming left V 0 bases short and J 6 bases short, with 11 bases between. The CDR3: CAWSVRGRDEKLFF. CDR3 coding DNA: TGTGCCTGGAGTGTGAGGGGGAGAGATGAAAAACTGTTTTTT.

This clone turned up a few times. This CDR3 is CASSSPPAAQGTTMNTEAFF. CDR3 nucleotides: TGTGCCAGCAGCTCCCCACCAGCCGCTCAGGGGACCACGATGAACACTGAAGCTTTCTTT. V usage is TRBV13 and J usage is TRBJ1-1; a weak D match, TRBD1 (6 bases). CDR1 is PRHDT and CDR2 is FYEKMQ in the germline V gene (reference sequence). V was pared by 4 bases and J by 0 bases, with 27 bases between. CDR3 length equals 20 residues.

In this sample, this clone turned up a few times. This chain's CDR3 is CATRSGGITDTQYF. The CDR3 DNA follows: TGTGCCACCCGGAGCGGGGGGATCACAGATACGCAGTATTTT. The rearrangement links TRBV5-4 to TRBJ2-3; 9 nucleotides match TRBD2. The V segment lost 9 bases and the J segment 2 bases; nucleotides outside the gene matches: 7. Looked up from germline, CDR1 is SGHNT and CDR2 is YYREEE (reference sequence). CDR3 length equals 14 residues.

Only a few counts were recorded for this clone. The gene calls are TRBV7-2 and TRBJ1-5; D is possibly TRBD1 (6 bases). The ends were cut back, 4 bases at V and 0 bases at J, with 10 bases in the middle. The CDR3 contains 15 residues. Per the germline V gene, CDR1 is SGHTA and CDR2 is FQGNSA. The CDR3 bases are TGTGCCAGCAGCTCCAGGGGTCTTAGCAATCAGCCCCAGCATTTT. Translating gives CASSSRGLSNQPQHF.

This chain joins TRBV7-2 and TRBJ2-7; TRBD1 aligns across 7 bases. CDR1 is SGHTA, CDR2 FQGNSA, per germline. V was clipped by 4 bases and J by 6 bases; unmatched bases: 9. CDR3 length: 14 amino acids. Here the CDR3 DNA reads TGTGCCAGCAGCTCCGAGGGGACAGCTTTCGAGCAGTACTTC. Translated, it gives CASSSEGTAFEQYF. Full variable domain (outside the CDR3, taken from reference TRBV7-2 and TRBJ2-7): GAGVSQSPSNKVTEKGKDVELRCDPISGHTALYWYRQSLGQGLEFLIYFQGNSAPDKSGLPSDRFSAERTGGSVSTLTIQRTQQEDSAVYLCASSSEGTAFEQYFGPGTRLTVT.

The chain joins TRBV5-1 to TRBJ1-2; D is uncertain. Germline CDR1 and CDR2: SGHRS and YFSETQ. V shed 0 bases and J shed 10 bases, with 22 bases lying between them. CDR3 length: 16 residues. The CDR3 region has the DNA TGCGCCAGCAGCTTGGCCGTCACGGGATTTGTAGTTGACTACACCTTC. As protein: CASSLAVTGFVVDYTF.

CDR3 residues: CASSSRAGANVLTF. The CDR3 region has the DNA TGTGCCAGCAGCTCCCGGGCTGGGGCCAACGTCCTGACTTTC. The J gene is TRBJ2-6, the V gene TRBV11-2; D remains ambiguous. The CDR3 is 14 amino acids. CDR1 SGHAT and CDR2 FQNNGV come from the germline V gene. Trimming took off 4 bases at V and 2 bases at J, with 6 bases between the two ends.

This sequence joins TRBV6-6 and TRBJ1-2; tentatively, D is TRBD1 (6 bases). This CDR3 spans 15 amino acids. The germline gives CDR1 MNHNY, CDR2 SVGAGI (reference sequence). V was clipped by 2 bases and J by 4 bases, with 14 bases between them. This CDR3 reads CASSYPGQQSYGYTF. In DNA, the CDR3 is TGTGCCAGCAGTTACCCAGGACAGCAATCCTATGGCTACACCTTC.

The count of this clone is one. This sequence joins TRBV6-5 and TRBJ1-1; D unresolved. The CDR3 is 12 amino acids. V lost 4 bases to trimming and J lost 5 bases, with 8 bases between them. The germline V gene encodes CDR1 MNHEY and CDR2 SVGAGI. This CDR3 is CASSLRSTEAFF. The CDR3 nucleotides read TGTGCCAGCAGTTTAAGATCGACTGAAGCTTTCTTT.

Remarks on this clone: Distinct nucleotide sequences in the sample also encode this CDR3. This chain connects TRBV13 to TRBJ2-1; D possibly corresponds to TRBD2 (6 bases). V was cut by 4 bases and J by 2 bases, with 15 bases left in between. CDR3 length: 16 amino acids. Germline-derived CDR1 and CDR2 are PRHDT and FYEKMQ (reference sequence). The CDR3, as DNA: TGTGCCAGCAGCTCATCGGGGGTAGGCCCCTACAATGAGCAGTTCTTC. Its protein is CASSSSGVGPYNEQFF.

This clone appeared a few times. The chain is built from TRBV2 and TRBJ1-6, with 10 bases identical to TRBD1. This CDR3 is built from 15 residues. The V and J ends lost 7 bases and 6 bases, in that order; junction bases with no gene match: 6. Germline V gene data show CDR1 as SNHLY and CDR2 as FYNNEI. The CDR3 loop reads CASKNRDRGNSPLHF. DNA of the CDR3: TGTGCCAGCAAGAACCGGGACAGGGGTAATTCACCCCTCCACTTT.

This clone turned up a few times. The chain recombines TRBV25-1 with TRBJ1-1; 8 bases agree with TRBD1. V shed 10 bases, J shed 5 bases, and the junction held 18 bases outside the gene matches. This CDR3 region has 16 residues. Germline V gene sequence: CDR1 MGHDK, CDR2 SYGVNS. The DNA for the CDR3 is TGTGCCAACACACCGCGGACAGGGTTCGTGGAAACTGAAGCTTTCTTT. This translates into CANTPRTGFVETEAFF.

For the CDR3, the DNA is TGTGCCAGTAGCCAAGGGGCCCCGGGTTATGGCTACACCTTC. This translates into CASSQGAPGYGYTF. The chain joins TRBV19 to TRBJ1-2, with a tentative D call TRBD1 (5 bases). This CDR3 has 14 amino acids. V shed 6 bases and J shed 5 bases, with 16 bases lying between them. Germline lookup yields CDR1 LNHDA and CDR2 SQIVND (reference sequence).

This chain connects TRBV6-1 to TRBJ2-7; unclear D gene. CDR1 and CDR2 (germline): MNHNS, SASEGT. V lost 1 base and J lost 1, with 5 bases in between. This CDR3 contains 13 residues. CDR3 in amino acids: CASSEGPSYEQYF. The DNA of the CDR3 is TGTGCCAGCAGTGAAGGGCCTTCCTACGAGCAGTACTTC.

This rearrangement joins TRBV9 to TRBJ1-1; D might be TRBD1 (5 bases). This CDR3 has 15 amino acids. Trimming removed 4 bases at V and 1 base at J, with 14 bases between. In germline, CDR1 is SGDLS, CDR2 YYNGEE. The DNA for the CDR3 is TGTGCCAGCAGCCCACGGGGACGGCAGAACACTGAAGCTTTCTTT. Amino acids: CASSPRGRQNTEAFF.

The chain employs TRBV5-1 and TRBJ2-5; D may match TRBD1 or TRBD2 (6 bases each). The CDR3 spans 16 residues. In germline, CDR1 is SGHRS, CDR2 YFSETQ. V was shortened by 2 bases and J by 5 bases, with 19 bases between the two germline ends. The CDR3 loop reads CASSLTGQESGETQYF. In DNA form, the CDR3 reads TGCGCCAGCAGCTTAACAGGGCAGGAGAGCGGGGAGACCCAGTACTTC.

This rearrangement joins TRBV30 to TRBJ1-2; D is perhaps TRBD1 (5 bases). The V and J ends lost 8 bases and 4 bases respectively, with 14 bases between them. CDR3 length equals 12 residues. Germline-derived CDR1 and CDR2 are GTSNPN and SVGIG (reference sequence). CDR3 region: CASYDSFYGYTF. CDR3 sequence (DNA): TGTGCCAGCTATGACAGCTTCTATGGCTACACCTTC.